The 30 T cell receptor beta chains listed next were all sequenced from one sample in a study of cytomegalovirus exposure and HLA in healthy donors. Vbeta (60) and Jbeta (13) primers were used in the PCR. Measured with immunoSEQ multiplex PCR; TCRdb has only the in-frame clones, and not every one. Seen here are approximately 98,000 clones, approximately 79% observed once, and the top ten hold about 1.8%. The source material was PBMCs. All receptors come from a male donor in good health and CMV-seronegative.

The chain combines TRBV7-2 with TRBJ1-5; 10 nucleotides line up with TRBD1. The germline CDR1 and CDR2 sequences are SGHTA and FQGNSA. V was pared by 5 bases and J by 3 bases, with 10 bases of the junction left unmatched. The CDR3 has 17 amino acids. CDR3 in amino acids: CASSATGTGANNQPQHF. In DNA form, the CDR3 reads TGTGCCAGCAGCGCGACGGGGACAGGGGCCAACAATCAGCCCCAGCATTTT.

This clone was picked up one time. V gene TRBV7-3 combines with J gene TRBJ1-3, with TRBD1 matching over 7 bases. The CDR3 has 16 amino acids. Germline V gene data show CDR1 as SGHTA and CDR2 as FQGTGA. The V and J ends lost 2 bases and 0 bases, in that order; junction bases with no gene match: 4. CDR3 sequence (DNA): TGTGCCAGCAGCTTATCAGGGGGAGGCTCTGGAAACACCATATATTTT. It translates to CASSLSGGGSGNTIYF.

The CDR3 here is CASSRDRGDGYTF. DNA of the CDR3: TGTGCCAGCAGCCGAGACAGGGGAGATGGCTACACCTTC. V usage is TRBV4-2 and J usage is TRBJ1-2; 8 bases align to TRBD1. There are 13 residues in the CDR3. V lost 4 bases to trimming and J lost 6 bases; unmatched junction nucleotides: 4. From germline, CDR1 is LGHNA and CDR2 YNFKEQ.

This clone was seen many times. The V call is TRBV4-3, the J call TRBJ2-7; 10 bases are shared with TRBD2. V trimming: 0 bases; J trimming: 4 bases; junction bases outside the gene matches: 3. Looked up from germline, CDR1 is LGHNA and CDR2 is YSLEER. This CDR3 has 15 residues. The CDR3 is CASSQEEAGGYEQYF. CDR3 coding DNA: TGCGCCAGCAGCCAAGAGGAAGCGGGGGGGTACGAGCAGTACTTC.

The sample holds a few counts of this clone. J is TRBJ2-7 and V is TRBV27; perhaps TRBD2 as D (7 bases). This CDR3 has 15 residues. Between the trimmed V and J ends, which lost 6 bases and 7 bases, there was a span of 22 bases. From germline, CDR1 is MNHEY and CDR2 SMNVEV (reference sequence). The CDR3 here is CASSSSGGWGGEQYF. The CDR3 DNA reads TGTGCCAGCAGCAGTTCGGGGGGCTGGGGGGGGGAGCAGTACTTC.

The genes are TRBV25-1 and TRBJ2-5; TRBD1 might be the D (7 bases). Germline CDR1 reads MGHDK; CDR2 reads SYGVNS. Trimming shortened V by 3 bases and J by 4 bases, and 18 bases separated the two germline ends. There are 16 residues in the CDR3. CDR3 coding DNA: TGTGCCAGCAGTGACAGGGGGGTTCTGTGGGTAGAGACCCAGTACTTC. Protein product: CASSDRGVLWVETQYF. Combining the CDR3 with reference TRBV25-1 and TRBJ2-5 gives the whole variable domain EADIYQTPRYLVIGTGKKITLECSQTMGHDKMYWYQQDPGMELHLIHYSYGVNSTEKGDLSSESTVSRIRTEHFPLTLESARPSHTSQYLCASSDRGVLWVETQYFGPGTRLLVL.

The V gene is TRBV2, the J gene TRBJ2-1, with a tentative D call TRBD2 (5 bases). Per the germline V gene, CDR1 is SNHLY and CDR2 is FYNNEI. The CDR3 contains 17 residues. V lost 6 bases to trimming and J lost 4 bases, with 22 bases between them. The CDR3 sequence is CASSVTLPGLVYNEQFF. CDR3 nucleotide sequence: TGTGCCAGCAGCGTTACCCTACCGGGATTGGTATACAATGAGCAGTTCTTC.

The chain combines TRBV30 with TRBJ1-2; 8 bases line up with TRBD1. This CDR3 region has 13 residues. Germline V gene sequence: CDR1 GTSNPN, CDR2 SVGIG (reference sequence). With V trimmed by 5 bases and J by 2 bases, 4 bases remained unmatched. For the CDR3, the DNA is TGTGCCTGGGGACAGGGTTCGAACTATGGCTACACCTTC. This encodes CAWGQGSNYGYTF.

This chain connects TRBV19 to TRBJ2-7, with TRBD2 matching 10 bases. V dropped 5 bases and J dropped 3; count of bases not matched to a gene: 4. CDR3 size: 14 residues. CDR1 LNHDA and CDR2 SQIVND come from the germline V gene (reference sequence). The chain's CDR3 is CASSPGTSDYEQYF. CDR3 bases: TGTGCCAGTAGTCCCGGGACTAGCGACTACGAGCAGTACTTC.

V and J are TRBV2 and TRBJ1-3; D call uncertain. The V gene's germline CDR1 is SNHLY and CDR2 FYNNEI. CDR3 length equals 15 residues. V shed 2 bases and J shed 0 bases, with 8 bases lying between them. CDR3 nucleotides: TGTGCCAGCAGTGAATACGGGTTCTCTGGAAACACCATATATTTT. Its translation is CASSEYGFSGNTIYF.

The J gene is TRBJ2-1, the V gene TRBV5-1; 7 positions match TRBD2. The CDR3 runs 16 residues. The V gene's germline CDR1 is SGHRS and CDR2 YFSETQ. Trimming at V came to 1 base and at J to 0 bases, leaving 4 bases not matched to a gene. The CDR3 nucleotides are TGCGCCAGCAGCTTGATTGGCGGGAGCTCCTACAATGAGCAGTTCTTC. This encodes CASSLIGGSSYNEQFF.

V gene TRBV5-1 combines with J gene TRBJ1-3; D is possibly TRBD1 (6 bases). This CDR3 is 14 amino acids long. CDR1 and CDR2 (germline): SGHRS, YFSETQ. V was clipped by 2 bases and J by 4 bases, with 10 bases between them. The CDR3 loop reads CASSLGGEGNTIYF. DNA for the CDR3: TGCGCCAGCAGCTTAGGGGGGGAAGGAAACACCATATATTTT.

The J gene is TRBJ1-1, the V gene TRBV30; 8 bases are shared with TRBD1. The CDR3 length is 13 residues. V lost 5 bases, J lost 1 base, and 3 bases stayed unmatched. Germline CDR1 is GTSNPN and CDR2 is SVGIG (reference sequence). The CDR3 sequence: CAWDRGGNTEAFF. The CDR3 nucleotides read TGTGCCTGGGACAGGGGCGGGAACACTGAAGCTTTCTTT.

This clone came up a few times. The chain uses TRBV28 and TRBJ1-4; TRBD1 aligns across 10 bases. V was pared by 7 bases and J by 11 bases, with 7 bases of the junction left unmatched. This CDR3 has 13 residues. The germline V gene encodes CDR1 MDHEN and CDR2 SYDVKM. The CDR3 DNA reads TGTGCCAGCACAGGGACAGGGGTTGATAAACTGTTTTTT. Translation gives CASTGTGVDKLFF. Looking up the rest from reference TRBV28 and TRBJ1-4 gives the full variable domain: DVKVTQSSRYLVKRTGEKVFLECVQDMDHENMFWYRQDPGLGLRLIYFSYDVKMKEKGDIPEGYSVSREKKERFSLILESASTNQTSMYLCASTGTGVDKLFFGSGTQLSVL.

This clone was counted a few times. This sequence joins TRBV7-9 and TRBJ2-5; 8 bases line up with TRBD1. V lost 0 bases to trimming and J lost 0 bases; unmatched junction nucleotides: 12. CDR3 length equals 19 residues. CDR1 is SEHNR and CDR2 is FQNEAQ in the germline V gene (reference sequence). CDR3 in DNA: TGTGCCAGCAGCTTAGCGTTTTTGTCAGGGACAGGACACCAAGAGACCCAGTACTTC. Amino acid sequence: CASSLAFLSGTGHQETQYF.

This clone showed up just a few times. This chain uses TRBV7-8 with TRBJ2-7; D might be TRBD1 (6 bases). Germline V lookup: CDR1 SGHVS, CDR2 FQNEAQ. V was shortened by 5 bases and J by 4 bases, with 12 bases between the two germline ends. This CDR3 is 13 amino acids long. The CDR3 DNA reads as TGTGCCAGCAGCACTACAGGGCAGTACGAGCAGTACTTC. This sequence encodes CASSTTGQYEQYF.

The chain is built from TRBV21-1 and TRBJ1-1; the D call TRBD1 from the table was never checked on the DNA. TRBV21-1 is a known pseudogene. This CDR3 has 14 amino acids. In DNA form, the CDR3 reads TGTGCCAGCAGCATTTCGACAGGCCTTACTGAAGCTTTCTTT. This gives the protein CASSISTGLTEAFF.

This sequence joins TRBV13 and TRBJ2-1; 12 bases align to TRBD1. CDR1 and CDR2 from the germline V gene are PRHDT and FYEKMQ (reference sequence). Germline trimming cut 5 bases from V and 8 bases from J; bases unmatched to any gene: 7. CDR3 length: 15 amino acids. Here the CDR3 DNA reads TGTGCCAGCAGCAGTGCCGGGACAGGGGGCTATGAGCAGTTCTTC. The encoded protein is CASSSAGTGGYEQFF. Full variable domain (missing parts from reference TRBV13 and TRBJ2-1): AAGVIQSPRHLIKEKRETATLKCYPIPRHDTVYWYQQGPGQDPQFLISFYEKMQSDKGSIPDRFSAQQFSDYHSELNMSSLELGDSALYFCASSSAGTGGYEQFFGPGTRLTVL.

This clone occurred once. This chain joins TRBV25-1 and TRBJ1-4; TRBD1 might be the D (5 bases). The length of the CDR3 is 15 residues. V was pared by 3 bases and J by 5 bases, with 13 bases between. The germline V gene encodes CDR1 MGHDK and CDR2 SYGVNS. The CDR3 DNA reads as TGTGCCAGCAGTGATATGAACAGGAAGAATGAAAAACTGTTTTTT. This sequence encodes CASSDMNRKNEKLFF.

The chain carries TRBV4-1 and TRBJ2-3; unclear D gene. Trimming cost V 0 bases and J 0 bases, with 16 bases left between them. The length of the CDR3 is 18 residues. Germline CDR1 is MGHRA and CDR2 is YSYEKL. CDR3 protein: CASSQDRQVSSSTDTQYF. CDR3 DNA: TGCGCCAGCAGCCAAGATCGGCAGGTTTCCTCTAGCACAGATACGCAGTATTTT.

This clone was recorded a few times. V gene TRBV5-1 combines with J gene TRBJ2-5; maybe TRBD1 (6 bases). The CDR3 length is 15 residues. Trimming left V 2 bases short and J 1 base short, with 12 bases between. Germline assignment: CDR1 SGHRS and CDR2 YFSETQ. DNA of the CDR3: TGCGCCAGCAGCTTAGCCGGGACACCCCAAGAGACCCAGTACTTC. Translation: CASSLAGTPQETQYF. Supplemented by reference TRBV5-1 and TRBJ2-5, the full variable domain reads KAGVTQTPRYLIKTRGQQVTLSCSPISGHRSVSWYQQTPGQGLQFLFEYFSETQRNKGNFPGRFSGRQFSNSRSEMNVSTLELGDSALYLCASSLAGTPQETQYFGPGTRLLVL.

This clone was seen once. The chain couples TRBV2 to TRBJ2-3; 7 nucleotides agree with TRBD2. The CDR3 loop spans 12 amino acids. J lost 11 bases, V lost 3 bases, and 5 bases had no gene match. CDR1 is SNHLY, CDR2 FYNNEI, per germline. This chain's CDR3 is CASSDRRGMQYF. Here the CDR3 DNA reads TGTGCCAGCAGTGATAGGCGGGGGATGCAGTATTTT.

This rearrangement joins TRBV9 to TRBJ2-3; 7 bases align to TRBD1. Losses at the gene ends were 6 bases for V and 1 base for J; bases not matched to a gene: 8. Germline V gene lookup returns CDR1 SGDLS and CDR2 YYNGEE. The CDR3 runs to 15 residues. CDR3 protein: CASTFSGQGTDTQYF. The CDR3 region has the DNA TGTGCCAGCACCTTCAGCGGACAGGGCACAGATACGCAGTATTTT.

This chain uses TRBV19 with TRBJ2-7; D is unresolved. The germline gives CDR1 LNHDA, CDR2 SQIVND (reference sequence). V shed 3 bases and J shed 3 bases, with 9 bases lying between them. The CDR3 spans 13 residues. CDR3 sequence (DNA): TGTGCCAGTAGTATTAATGCCTACTACGAGCAGTACTTC. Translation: CASSINAYYEQYF.

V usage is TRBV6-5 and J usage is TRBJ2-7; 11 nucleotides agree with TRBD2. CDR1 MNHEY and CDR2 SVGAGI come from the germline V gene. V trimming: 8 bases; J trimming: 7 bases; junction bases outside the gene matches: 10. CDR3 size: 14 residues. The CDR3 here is CASGKGTSGTEQYF. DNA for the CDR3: TGTGCCAGCGGAAAAGGGACTAGCGGCACTGAGCAGTACTTC.

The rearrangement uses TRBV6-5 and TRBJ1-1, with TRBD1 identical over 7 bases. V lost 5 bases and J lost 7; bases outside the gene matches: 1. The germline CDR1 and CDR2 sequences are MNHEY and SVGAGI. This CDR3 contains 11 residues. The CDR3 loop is CASSRQGEAFF. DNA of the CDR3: TGTGCCAGCAGTAGACAGGGTGAAGCTTTCTTT.

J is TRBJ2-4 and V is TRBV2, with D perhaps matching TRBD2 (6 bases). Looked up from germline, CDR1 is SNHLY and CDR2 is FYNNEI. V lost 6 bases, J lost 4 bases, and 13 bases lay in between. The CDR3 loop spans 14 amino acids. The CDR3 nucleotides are TGTGCCAGCAGCCGGGGGACGGCTAAAAACATTCAGTACTTC. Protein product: CASSRGTAKNIQYF.

In nucleotides, the CDR3 is TGTGCCAGCAGTTCTTCTAGGACTAGCGACGCGAACACCGGGGAGCTGTTTTTT. Protein product: CASSSSRTSDANTGELFF. This chain joins TRBV27 and TRBJ2-2; TRBD2 matches 9 bases. Germline CDR1 is MNHEY and CDR2 is SMNVEV (reference sequence). The CDR3 is 18 amino acids. V lost 4 bases, J lost 0 bases, and 9 bases stayed unmatched.

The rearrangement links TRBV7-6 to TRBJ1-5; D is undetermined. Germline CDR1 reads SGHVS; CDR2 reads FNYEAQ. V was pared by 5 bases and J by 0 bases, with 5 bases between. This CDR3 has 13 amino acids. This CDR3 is CASSLSSNQPQHF. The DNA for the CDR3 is TGTGCCAGCAGCCTATCTAGCAATCAGCCCCAGCATTTT.

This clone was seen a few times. The CDR3 DNA reads TGTGCCAGCAGTCTGCCCCTAGGGCCCCAGCATTTT. Its protein product is CASSLPLGPQHF. This rearrangement joins TRBV28 to TRBJ1-5; D remains unclear. Germline assignment: CDR1 MDHEN and CDR2 SYDVKM. Trimming cost V 5 bases and J 9 bases, with 11 bases left between them. The CDR3 runs 12 residues.